The next 2 T cell receptor beta chains were all read from a single sample in a study of shared clonotypes between healthy human individuals. Measured with immunoSEQ multiplex PCR; TCRdb has only the in-frame clones, and not every one. In the table there are around 2.5 million clones, roughly 93% of which are singletons. Specimen: naive CD4+ T cells from PBMCs. Subset denoted: CD45RA+ positively selected. These receptors originate from a man younger than 35 in good health. Some clones in this sample may be carry-over from other donors' samples.

This chain connects TRBV19 to TRBJ2-4, with 10 bases that match TRBD1. The J segment lost 9 bases and the V segment lost 8 bases, leaving 16 bases of the junction unmatched. Germline lookup yields CDR1 LNHDA and CDR2 SQIVND (reference sequence). This CDR3 spans 16 amino acids. The DNA for the CDR3 is TGTGCCAGTCGTGGGGGGACAGGGGCCACTAACCGCATTCAGTACTTC. Amino acids: CASRGGTGATNRIQYF. The complete variable domain, with remaining parts taken from reference TRBV19 and TRBJ2-4, reads DGGITQSPKYLFRKEGQNVTLSCEQNLNHDAMYWYRQDPGQGLRLIYYSQIVNDFQKGDIAEGYSVSREKKESFPLTVTSAQKNPTAFYLCASRGGTGATNRIQYFGAGTRLSVL.

This sequence joins TRBV6-1 and TRBJ1-2, with TRBD1 as a possible D gene (5 bases). Germline V gene sequence: CDR1 MNHNS, CDR2 SASEGT. The V gene lost 0 bases and the J gene lost 5 bases, with 16 bases spanning the gap. The CDR3 covers 16 residues. Here the CDR3 DNA reads TGTGCCAGCAGTGAAGCGTGGGGGACGGAGCGGTATGGCTACACCTTC. Residues: CASSEAWGTERYGYTF.